This TCR beta chain was captured in a study of cytomegalovirus exposure and HLA in healthy donors. General observations from the study: Trimming of TCR beta V- and J-genes showed a link, identified in a later analysis, to a missense DCLRE1C variant.

Concerning this clone itself: Its antigen is unidentified.

Researchers ran the PCR with 60 Vbeta and 13 Jbeta primers. TCRdb keeps only in-frame clones here, not all; method: immunoSEQ multiplex PCR. The sample lists 90,000 to 150,000 clones; approximately 8% were seen once. Healthy bone marrow donors made up the donors. V was pared by 4 bases and J by 8 bases, with 10 bases of the junction left unmatched. The CDR3 covers 14 residues. CDR1 and CDR2 (germline): MRHNA, SNTAGT. Sequencing was done on a sample of PBMCs. This sequence originates from a middle-aged woman in good health and CMV-seropositive. V usage is TRBV6-4 and J usage is TRBJ1-2; 7 nucleotides agree with TRBD1. CDR3 loop: CASSVEGAGGGYTF. The DNA of the CDR3 is TGTGCCAGCAGTGTTGAGGGCGCAGGGGGAGGCTACACCTTC.